The 32 T cell receptor beta chains below were found in one sample sequenced in a study of cytomegalovirus exposure and HLA in healthy donors. 13 Jbeta primers and 60 Vbeta primers were used for the PCR. The repertoire was sequenced with immunoSEQ multiplex PCR; TCRdb's copy has only in-frame clones and lacks some. The sample consists of 200,000 or so clones, approximately 84% of them appearing once. The sequencing input was PBMCs. The receptors were gathered from a boy between 5 and 17 years old in good health and CMV-seronegative.

This chain links TRBV28 with TRBJ1-1; TRBD1 matches 8 bases. The J segment lost 1 base and the V segment lost 5 bases, leaving 9 bases of the junction unmatched. Germline loops: CDR1 MDHEN, CDR2 SYDVKM. There are 16 residues in the CDR3. The CDR3 loop is CASSGYPGTGNTEAFF. The CDR3 bases are TGTGCCAGCAGTGGCTACCCCGGGACAGGGAACACTGAAGCTTTCTTT.

The chain combines TRBV10-3 with TRBJ2-1; 7 positions match TRBD1. The CDR3 has 14 residues. J gave up 8 bases and V 3 bases, and 7 bases lay outside the gene matches. Looked up from germline, CDR1 is ENHRY and CDR2 is SYGVKD. CDR3 protein: CAISETGARDEQFF. For the CDR3, the DNA is TGTGCCATCAGTGAAACAGGGGCTCGCGATGAGCAGTTCTTC.

This clone was counted between two and nine times. The chain carries TRBV28 and TRBJ2-3; D possibly corresponds to TRBD2 (5 bases). The length of the CDR3 is 17 residues. Trimming removed 5 bases from V and 3 bases from J, with 21 bases in between. CDR1 MDHEN and CDR2 SYDVKM come from the germline V gene. The chain's CDR3 is CASSGLSSSSRTDTQYF. In DNA form, the CDR3 reads TGTGCCAGCAGTGGACTTAGCTCCAGCAGCAGGACAGATACGCAGTATTTT.

The rearrangement uses TRBV7-9 and TRBJ2-7, with 8 bases fitting TRBD1. Per germline, CDR1 SEHNR and CDR2 FQNEAQ (reference sequence). The CDR3 length is 15 residues. Unmatched junction bases numbered 7, after V lost 5 bases and J lost 1 base. The CDR3: CASSLSGTGSYEQYF. The DNA of the CDR3 is TGTGCCAGCAGCCTATCCGGGACAGGATCCTACGAGCAGTACTTC.

This clone was detected only once. The chain uses TRBV5-6 and TRBJ1-2; TRBD1 matches 7 bases. Unmatched junction bases numbered 7, after V lost 2 bases and J lost 3 bases. Germline V CDR1 and CDR2: SGHDT, YYEEEE. There are 15 residues in the CDR3. The CDR3 sequence: CASSFNRQGDYGYTF. CDR3 nucleotide sequence: TGTGCCAGCAGCTTTAATAGACAGGGTGACTATGGCTACACCTTC.

The rearrangement links TRBV9 to TRBJ2-5; D gene unclear. Trimming cost V 3 bases and J 5 bases, with 20 bases left between them. The germline V gene encodes CDR1 SGDLS and CDR2 YYNGEE. The CDR3 covers 16 residues. CDR3 nucleotides: TGTGCCAGCAGCGGTCGCAGGAATGAAGTTGGCGAGACCCAGTACTTC. Translated: CASSGRRNEVGETQYF.

V gene TRBV19 combines with J gene TRBJ1-1, with a tentative D call TRBD1 (5 bases). Germline V lookup: CDR1 LNHDA, CDR2 SQIVND (reference sequence). Trimming removed 1 base at V and 0 bases at J, with 15 bases between. The CDR3 spans 17 residues. The CDR3 DNA follows: TGTGCCAGTAGTATAGGTAGGGTCAGGGCCATGAACACTGAAGCTTTCTTT. Protein: CASSIGRVRAMNTEAFF.

This clone was seen more than once but under ten times. The rearrangement links TRBV5-1 to TRBJ2-1; 7 nucleotides line up with TRBD1. Trimming took 1 base from V and 3 from J; bases not matched to a gene: 7. Germline CDR1 SGHRS, CDR2 YFSETQ. This CDR3 spans 16 amino acids. CDR3 region: CASSLHRGLRYNEQFF. The CDR3 DNA reads TGCGCCAGCAGCTTGCACAGGGGCTTGCGCTACAATGAGCAGTTCTTC.

The gene calls are TRBV6-5 and TRBJ2-3; D remains unclear. The CDR3 length is 14 residues. V was pared by 5 bases and J by 3 bases, with 12 bases between. From germline, CDR1 is MNHEY and CDR2 SVGAGI. Here the CDR3 DNA reads TGTGCCAGCAGTAACCGAAAGGAGACAGATACGCAGTATTTT. Protein product: CASSNRKETDTQYF.

This sequence joins TRBV5-1 and TRBJ2-2; D perhaps matches TRBD2 (5 bases). Looked up from germline, CDR1 is SGHRS and CDR2 is YFSETQ. The CDR3 is made up of 17 amino acids. Between the trimmed V and J ends, which lost 2 bases and 5 bases, there was a span of 19 bases. The CDR3 reads CASSLLVRDSLTGELFF. The CDR3 DNA sequence: TGCGCCAGCAGCTTACTCGTCCGGGATTCATTGACCGGGGAGCTGTTTTTT.

The chain links TRBV7-8 to TRBJ1-1; 7 bases map to TRBD1. The CDR3 spans 15 residues. Trimming took 6 bases from V and 3 from J; bases not matched to a gene: 10. The germline gives CDR1 SGHVS, CDR2 FQNEAQ. Written as DNA, the CDR3 is TGTGCCAGCAGGGCCAGGGGGTTAATCGACACTGAAGCTTTCTTT. Its translation is CASRARGLIDTEAFF. The full variable domain, with the rest looked up from reference TRBV7-8 and TRBJ1-1, is GAGVSQSPRYKVAKRGQDVALRCDPISGHVSLFWYQQALGQGPEFLTYFQNEAQLDKSGLPSDRFFAERPEGSVSTLKIQRTQQEDSAVYLCASRARGLIDTEAFFGQGTRLTVV.

The chain employs TRBV2 and TRBJ1-4; 10 bases match TRBD1. The CDR3 loop spans 16 amino acids. With V trimmed by 2 bases and J by 5 bases, 5 bases remained unmatched. Germline CDR1 and CDR2: SNHLY and FYNNEI. Written as DNA, the CDR3 is TGTGCCAGCAGTGAAAATCCGACAGGGGGCAATGAAAAACTGTTTTTT. Translation: CASSENPTGGNEKLFF.

This chain connects TRBV6-6 to TRBJ2-2, with 7 nucleotides matching TRBD1. This CDR3 comprises 15 residues. The germline V gene has CDR1 MNHNY and CDR2 SVGAGI (reference sequence). V dropped 2 bases and J dropped 5; count of bases not matched to a gene: 5. CDR3 coding DNA: TGTGCCAGCAGTTACGATCGACAGGGTACCGGGGAGCTGTTTTTT. It encodes CASSYDRQGTGELFF.

CDR3 loop: CASTPRRALNEKLFF. The CDR3 nucleotides read TGTGCCAGCACCCCACGGCGGGCATTGAATGAAAAACTGTTTTTT. The V gene is TRBV28, the J gene TRBJ1-4; no clear D. V was clipped by 7 bases and J by 5 bases, with 17 bases between them. The germline V gene encodes CDR1 MDHEN and CDR2 SYDVKM. The CDR3 extends over 15 amino acids.

CDR3 in amino acids: CASGTSGLGEQYF. The CDR3 DNA reads as TGTGCCAGCGGGACTAGCGGACTGGGGGAGCAGTACTTC. V is TRBV28 and J is TRBJ2-7; 11 nucleotides align to TRBD2. V shed 8 bases and J 7 bases; nucleotides not matched to a gene: 7. CDR1 MDHEN and CDR2 SYDVKM come from the germline V gene. The CDR3 is made up of 13 amino acids.

The genes are TRBV28 and TRBJ2-7, with TRBD2 matching over 10 bases. Germline V gene lookup returns CDR1 MDHEN and CDR2 SYDVKM. The V gene end was trimmed by 6 bases and the J gene end by 4 bases; junction bases not matched to a gene: 6. The CDR3 is made up of 14 amino acids. Written as DNA, the CDR3 is TGTGCCAGCAGGGGGAGCGGGGGGGCATACGAGCAGTACTTC. It is translated as CASRGSGGAYEQYF. The full variable domain, with the rest looked up from reference TRBV28 and TRBJ2-7, is DVKVTQSSRYLVKRTGEKVFLECVQDMDHENMFWYRQDPGLGLRLIYFSYDVKMKEKGDIPEGYSVSREKKERFSLILESASTNQTSMYLCASRGSGGAYEQYFGPGTRLTVT.

The chain uses TRBV27 and TRBJ1-5; 7 positions agree with TRBD1. Germline assignment: CDR1 MNHEY and CDR2 SMNVEV (reference sequence). V trimming: 5 bases; J trimming: 7 bases; junction bases outside the gene matches: 8. This CDR3 has 14 amino acids. In DNA, the CDR3 is TGTGCCAGCAGTCGCGACAGGGCACGACAGCCCCAGCATTTT. It translates to CASSRDRARQPQHF.

This chain uses TRBV7-9 with TRBJ2-3; D might be TRBD2 (5 bases). This CDR3 has 15 amino acids. Germline lookup yields CDR1 SEHNR and CDR2 FQNEAQ (reference sequence). With 3 bases removed from V and 0 bases from J, the gap between germline ends came to 10 bases. The CDR3 DNA reads as TGTGCCAGCAGCTTTAGACGGACTAGCACAGATACGCAGTATTTT. Amino acids: CASSFRRTSTDTQYF.

The gene calls are TRBV9 and TRBJ2-2; 9 nucleotides line up with TRBD1. The CDR3 runs 18 residues. Trimming cost V 0 bases and J 3 bases; bases outside gene matches: 9. Germline V gene lookup returns CDR1 SGDLS and CDR2 YYNGEE. The CDR3 DNA sequence: TGTGCCAGCAGCGTAGCTACGGGGACAGGGCTTTACACCGGGGAGCTGTTTTTT. The encoded protein is CASSVATGTGLYTGELFF.

V and J are TRBV2 and TRBJ2-3; maybe TRBD2 (6 bases). Deletions cut 9 bases from V and 6 bases from J, with 19 bases between. CDR1 and CDR2 from the germline V gene are SNHLY and FYNNEI. The CDR3 extends over 14 amino acids. CDR3 region: CASPGLLGEDTQYF. The CDR3 DNA reads TGTGCCAGTCCGGGACTCCTAGGGGAGGATACGCAGTATTTT.

The chain employs TRBV9 and TRBJ2-1; the D gene is possibly TRBD2 (5 bases). From germline, CDR1 is SGDLS and CDR2 YYNGEE. Deletions cut 2 bases from V and 2 bases from J, with 8 bases between. There are 14 residues in the CDR3. The CDR3 DNA follows: TGTGCCAGCAGCGTCGGGATAACCTACAATGAGCAGTTCTTC. This sequence encodes CASSVGITYNEQFF.

J is TRBJ2-1 and V is TRBV2, with a weak D call TRBD2 (6 bases). V lost 11 bases, J lost 8 bases, and 16 bases lay in between. This CDR3 region has 12 residues. CDR1 and CDR2 (germline): SNHLY, FYNNEI. CDR3 residues: CAGGDARYEQFF. DNA of the CDR3: TGTGCCGGAGGGGACGCACGGTATGAGCAGTTCTTC.

The gene calls are TRBV5-8 and TRBJ1-1, with a weak D call TRBD1 (5 bases). Deletions cut 3 bases from V and 0 bases from J, with 9 bases between. Germline CDR1 and CDR2: SGHTS and YDEGEE. This CDR3 is built from 14 residues. The CDR3 sequence: CASSWGGLNTEAFF. CDR3 DNA sequence: TGTGCCAGCAGCTGGGGCGGTTTGAACACTGAAGCTTTCTTT.

The CDR3: CASSSGFTKNIQYF. The CDR3 nucleotides read TGTGCCAGCAGCTCGGGGTTTACCAAAAACATTCAGTACTTC. The chain uses TRBV5-6 and TRBJ2-4; D might be TRBD2 (5 bases). V lost 3 bases and J 2 bases, leaving 9 bases between the germline ends. The V gene's germline CDR1 is SGHDT and CDR2 YYEEEE. This CDR3 region has 14 residues.

In regard to this clone: The same CDR3 can be traced to other DNA sequences in this sample. J is TRBJ2-1 and V is TRBV20-1; the D gene is possibly TRBD2 (6 bases). This CDR3 spans 10 amino acids. Trimming cost V 3 bases and J 9 bases, with 6 bases left between them. Germline V gene lookup returns CDR1 DFQATT and CDR2 SNEGSKA (reference sequence). CDR3 nucleotide sequence: TGCAGTGCTAGGGGAGGTGAGCAGTTCTTC. It is translated as CSARGGEQFF.

This rearrangement joins TRBV14 to TRBJ1-6, with 8 positions matching TRBD1. The CDR3 is made up of 18 amino acids. The germline gives CDR1 SGHDN, CDR2 FVKESK. V shed 0 bases and J 0 bases; nucleotides not matched to a gene: 4. The CDR3 DNA is TGTGCCAGCAGCCAAGATGGGGACAGGAGCTCCTATAATTCACCCCTCCACTTT. Translation: CASSQDGDRSSYNSPLHF.

The chain recombines TRBV4-1 with TRBJ1-4; D is ambiguous. V was clipped by 1 base and J by 0 bases, with 18 bases between them. Germline V gene data show CDR1 as MGHRA and CDR2 as YSYEKL. This CDR3 has 19 residues. The CDR3 protein is CASSQGSFPGGPTNEKLFF. The CDR3 DNA follows: TGCGCCAGCAGCCAAGGGTCTTTTCCAGGAGGGCCAACTAATGAAAAACTGTTTTTT.

The chain recombines TRBV6-4 with TRBJ2-1; 14 bases are a match to TRBD2. The CDR3 length is 14 residues. Germline assignment: CDR1 MRHNA and CDR2 SNTAGT. The ends lost 6 bases at V and 9 bases at J; junction bases unmatched: 4. The CDR3 nucleotides read TGTGCCAGCAGCGGGACTAGCGGGAGCGCTGAGCAGTTCTTC. Protein sequence: CASSGTSGSAEQFF.

This rearrangement joins TRBV19 to TRBJ1-1, with D hard to call. CDR1 and CDR2 (germline): LNHDA, SQIVND (reference sequence). V was clipped by 6 bases and J by 1 base, with 12 bases between them. This CDR3 is built from 14 residues. The CDR3 loop reads CASSTQTPNTEAFF. CDR3 in DNA: TGTGCCAGTAGCACACAGACGCCGAACACTGAAGCTTTCTTT.

This chain uses TRBV27 with TRBJ2-7; TRBD1 matches 7 bases. The germline V gene has CDR1 MNHEY and CDR2 SMNVEV (reference sequence). The V gene end was trimmed by 7 bases and the J gene end by 2 bases; junction bases not matched to a gene: 8. CDR3 size: 14 residues. The DNA of the CDR3 is TGTGCCAGCACCCCCACGGACAGGACCTACGAGCAGTACTTC. It is translated as CASTPTDRTYEQYF.

The rearrangement joins TRBV11-3 to TRBJ2-1; 8 nucleotides line up with TRBD2. Germline assignment: CDR1 SGHNT and CDR2 YENEEA. The CDR3 has 14 residues. V lost 5 bases and J lost 3; bases outside the gene matches: 3. CDR3 in amino acids: CASSRTSFYNEQFF. In nucleotides, the CDR3 is TGTGCCAGCAGCCGGACTAGCTTCTACAATGAGCAGTTCTTC. Combining the CDR3 with reference TRBV11-3 and TRBJ2-1 gives the whole variable domain EAGVVQSPRYKIIEKKQPVAFWCNPISGHNTLYWYLQNLGQGPELLIRYENEEAVDDSQLPKDRFSAERLKGVDSTLKIQPAELGDSAVYLCASSRTSFYNEQFFGPGTRLTVL.

This clone was counted a few times. The chain recombines TRBV9 with TRBJ2-7; perhaps TRBD1 as D (6 bases). The V and J ends lost 2 bases and 3 bases respectively, with 9 bases between them. The CDR3 runs 13 residues. From germline, CDR1 is SGDLS and CDR2 YYNGEE. The CDR3 loop reads CASSVRDNYEQYF. As DNA, the CDR3 is TGTGCCAGCAGCGTTCGGGACAACTACGAGCAGTACTTC.